The source of this TCR beta chain is a study of tumor and adjacent non-tumor tissue in lung cancer. Study as a whole: The cohort had 12 to 13 adenocarcinoma, a couple of squamous cell and 1 small cell patients.

This sample's RNA came from whole unsorted tissue. The normal lung tissue was taken more than 3 cm from the tumor edge. Between August and November 2014, newly diagnosed, chemotherapy-naive lung cancer patients underwent thoracic surgery in China. TCRbeta libraries were built with three rounds of nested PCR, modified from ARM-PCR. TCRdb independently ran MiXCR on the multiplex PCR reads; one entry per CDR3 protein. Of 75,000 to 95,000 distinct CDR3 sequences listed, around 82% are singletons. This receptor was obtained from a woman aged 45-59 years with non-small cell lung cancer. The sample was distant non-tumor lung tissue.

CDR3 sequence (DNA): TGTGCCACAGGGGGGAATGAAAAACTGTTTTTT. Amino acid sequence: CATGGNEKLFF. This chain connects TRBV6-5 to TRBJ1-4; 7 bases map to TRBD1. Germline V gene lookup returns CDR1 MNHEY and CDR2 SVGAGI. The CDR3 loop spans 11 amino acids. V gave up 10 bases and J gave up 5 bases; unmatched junction bases: 1.